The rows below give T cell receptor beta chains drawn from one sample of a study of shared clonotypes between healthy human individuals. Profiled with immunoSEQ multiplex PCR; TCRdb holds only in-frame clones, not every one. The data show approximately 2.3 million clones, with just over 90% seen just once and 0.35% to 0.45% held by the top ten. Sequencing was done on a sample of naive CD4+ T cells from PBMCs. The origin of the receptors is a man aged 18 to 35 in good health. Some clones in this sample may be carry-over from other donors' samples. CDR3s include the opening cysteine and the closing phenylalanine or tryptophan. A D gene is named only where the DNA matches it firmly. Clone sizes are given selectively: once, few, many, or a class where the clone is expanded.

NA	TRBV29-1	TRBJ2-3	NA	CSVDSGTDTQYF	TGCAGCGTTGATTCCGGCACAGATACGCAGTATTTT
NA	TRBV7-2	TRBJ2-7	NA	CASSLDIRSYEQYF	TGTGCCAGCAGCCTCGACATTCGCTCCTACGAGCAGTACTTC
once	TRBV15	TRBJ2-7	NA	CATSRSAWTEGYEQYF	TGTGCCACCAGCAGATCAGCCTGGACGGAGGGGTACGAGCAGTACTTC
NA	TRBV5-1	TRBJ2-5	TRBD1	CASSFTGTVEETQYF	TGCGCCAGCAGCTTCACCGGGACAGTGGAAGAGACCCAGTACTTC
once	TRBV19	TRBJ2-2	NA	CASTIGGANTGELFF	TGTGCCAGTACCATCGGGGGCGCGAACACCGGGGAGCTGTTTTTT
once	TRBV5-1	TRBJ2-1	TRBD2	CASSLVAGGLNNEQFF	TGCGCCAGCAGCTTGGTGGCGGGAGGCCTGAACAATGAGCAGTTCTTC
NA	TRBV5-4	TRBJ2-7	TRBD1	CASSLRQGPYEQYF	TGTGCCAGCAGCTTGCGACAGGGGCCCTACGAGCAGTACTTC
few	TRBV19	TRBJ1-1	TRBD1	CASSLTDRVNTEAFF	TGTGCCAGTAGTCTAACGGACAGGGTGAACACTGAAGCTTTCTTT
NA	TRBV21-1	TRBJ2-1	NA	CASSPGPQYNEQFF	TGTGCCAGCAGCCCGGGCCCGCAATACAATGAGCAGTTCTTC
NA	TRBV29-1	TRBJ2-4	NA	CSVETVAKNIQYF	TGCAGCGTTGAGACAGTAGCCAAAAACATTCAGTACTTC
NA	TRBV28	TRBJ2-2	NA	CASRTSRTGGRTGELFF	TGTGCCAGCCGCACCTCGAGGACTGGGGGACGGACCGGGGAGCTGTTTTTT
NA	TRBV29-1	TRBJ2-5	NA	CSVDRGRRGGETQYF	TGCAGCGTTGATAGGGGTCGCAGGGGAGGGGAGACCCAGTACTTC
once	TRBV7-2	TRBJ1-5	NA	CASSLVGRPQPQHF	TGTGCCAGCAGCTTGGTGGGACGACCTCAGCCCCAGCATTTT
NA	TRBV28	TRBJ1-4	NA	CASRQWGGVGVEKLFF	TGTGCCAGCAGACAATGGGGGGGGGTAGGAGTAGAAAAACTGTTTTTT
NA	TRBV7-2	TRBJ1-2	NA	CASSLAGAGANYGYTF	TGTGCCAGCAGCTTAGCTGGGGCAGGGGCAAACTATGGCTACACCTTC